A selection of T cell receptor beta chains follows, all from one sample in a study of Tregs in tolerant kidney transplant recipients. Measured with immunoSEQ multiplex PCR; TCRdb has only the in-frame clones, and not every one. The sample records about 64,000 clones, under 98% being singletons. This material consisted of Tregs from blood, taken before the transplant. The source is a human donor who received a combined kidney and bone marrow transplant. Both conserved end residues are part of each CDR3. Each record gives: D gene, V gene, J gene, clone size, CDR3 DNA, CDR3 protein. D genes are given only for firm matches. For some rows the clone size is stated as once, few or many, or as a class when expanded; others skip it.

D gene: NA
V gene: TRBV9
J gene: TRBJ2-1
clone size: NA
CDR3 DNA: TGTGCCAGCAGCGTGAAGACCCGCGGTGAGCAGTTCTTC
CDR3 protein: CASSVKTRGEQFF

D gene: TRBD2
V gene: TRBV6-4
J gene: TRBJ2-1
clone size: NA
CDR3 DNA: TGTGCCAGCAGTGAGTCCAGCGGGGGAAACAATGAGCAGTTCTTC
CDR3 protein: CASSESSGGNNEQFF

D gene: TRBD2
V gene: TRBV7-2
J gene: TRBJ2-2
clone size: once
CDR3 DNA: TGTGCCAGCAGCTTAATGGGGGGAGGGGCGAACACCGGGGAGCTGTTTTTT
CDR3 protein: CASSLMGGGANTGELFF

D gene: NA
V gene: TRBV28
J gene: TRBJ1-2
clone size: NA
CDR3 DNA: TGTGCCAGCAGTTGGCCGGTTTTCTTCGGGTCCTATGGCTACACCTTC
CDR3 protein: CASSWPVFFGSYGYTF

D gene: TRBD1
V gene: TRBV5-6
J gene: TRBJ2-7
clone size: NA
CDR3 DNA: TGTGCCAGCAGCTTGTCAGGGGGTAACGAGCAGTACTTC
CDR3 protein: CASSLSGGNEQYF

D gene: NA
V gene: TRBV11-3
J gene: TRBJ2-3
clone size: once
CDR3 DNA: TGTGCCAGCAGCCGGTGGCAGGAGGGCACAGATACGCAGTATTTT
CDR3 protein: CASSRWQEGTDTQYF

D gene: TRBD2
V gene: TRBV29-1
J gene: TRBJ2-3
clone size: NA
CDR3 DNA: TGCAGCGTTGGGGGCGGGGGGGCTAAAGATACGCAGTATTTT
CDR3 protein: CSVGGGGAKDTQYF

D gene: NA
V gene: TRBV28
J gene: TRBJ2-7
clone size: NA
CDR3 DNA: TGTGCCAGCAGTTTTTCCCCCCGGTGGACTGGGCAGTACTTC
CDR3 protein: CASSFSPRWTGQYF

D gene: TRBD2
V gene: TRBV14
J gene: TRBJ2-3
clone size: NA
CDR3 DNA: TGTGCCAGCAGCTCCGGACTAGCGGGGGACTCGTACACAGATACGCAGTATTTT
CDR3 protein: CASSSGLAGDSYTDTQYF

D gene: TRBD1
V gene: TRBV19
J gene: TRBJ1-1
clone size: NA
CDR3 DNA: TGTGCCAGTAGTGCGGGGGACAGGTCGAACACTGAAGCTTTCTTT
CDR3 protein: CASSAGDRSNTEAFF

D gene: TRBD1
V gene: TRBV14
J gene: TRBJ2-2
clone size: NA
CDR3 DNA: TGTGCCAGCAGCCGAGGAACGACAGGGACCGGGGAGCTGTTTTTT
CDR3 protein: CASSRGTTGTGELFF

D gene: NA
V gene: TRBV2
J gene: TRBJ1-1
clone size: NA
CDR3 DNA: TGTGCCAGCAAAGGGAGAAACACTGAAGCTTTCTTT
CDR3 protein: CASKGRNTEAFF

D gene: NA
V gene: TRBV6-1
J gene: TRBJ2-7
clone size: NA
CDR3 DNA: TGTGCCAGCAGTAAAGAAGGTCCTCCGGCGGAGCCCTACGAGCAGTACTTC
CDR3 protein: CASSKEGPPAEPYEQYF

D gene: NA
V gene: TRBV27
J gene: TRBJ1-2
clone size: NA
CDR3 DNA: TGTGCCAGCAGTCCGGGACGGGGGAGTTACTATGGCTACACCTTC
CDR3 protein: CASSPGRGSYYGYTF

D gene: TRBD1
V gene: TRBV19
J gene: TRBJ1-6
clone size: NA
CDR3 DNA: TGTGCCAGTAGTATTGTTATCCGACAGGGTTTAGCCCTCCACTTT
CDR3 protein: CASSIVIRQGLALHF

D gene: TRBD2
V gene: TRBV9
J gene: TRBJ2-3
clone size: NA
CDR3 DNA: TGTGCCAGCAGCGGGGGACTAGCGGGGGGTGAAGATACGCAGTATTTT
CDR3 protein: CASSGGLAGGEDTQYF

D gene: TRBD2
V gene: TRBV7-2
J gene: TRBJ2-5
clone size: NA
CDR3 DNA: TGTGCCAGCAGCTTATCTAGCGGGAGGGAGACCCAGTACTTC
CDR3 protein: CASSLSSGRETQYF

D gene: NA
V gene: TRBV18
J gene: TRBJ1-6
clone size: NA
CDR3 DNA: TGTGCCAGCTCACTAGGACAGACCCTAAGATCACCCCTCCACTTT
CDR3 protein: CASSLGQTLRSPLHF

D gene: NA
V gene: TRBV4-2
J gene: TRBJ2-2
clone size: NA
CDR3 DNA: TGTGCCAGCGGGGACATCTGGACCCAGAACACCGGGGAGCTGTTTTTT
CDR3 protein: CASGDIWTQNTGELFF

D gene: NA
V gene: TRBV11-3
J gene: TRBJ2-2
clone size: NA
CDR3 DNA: TGTGCCAGCAGCTTCTCAAAGTACCCTACGAACACCGGGGAGCTGTTTTTT
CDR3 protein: CASSFSKYPTNTGELFF

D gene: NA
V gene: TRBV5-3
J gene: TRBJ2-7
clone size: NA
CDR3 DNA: TGTGCCAGCGCCGGACAGCGGCTAGGCGAGCAGTACTTC
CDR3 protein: CASAGQRLGEQYF

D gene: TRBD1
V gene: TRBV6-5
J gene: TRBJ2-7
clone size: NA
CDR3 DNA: TGTGCCAGCCACAGGGGGAAATCCTACGAGCAGTACTTC
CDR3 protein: CASHRGKSYEQYF

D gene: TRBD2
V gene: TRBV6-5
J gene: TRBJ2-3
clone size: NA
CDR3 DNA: TGTGCCAGCAGTTACTCAGCGGGAGGCACAGATACGCAGTATTTT
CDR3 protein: CASSYSAGGTDTQYF

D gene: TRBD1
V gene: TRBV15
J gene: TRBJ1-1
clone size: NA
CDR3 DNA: TGTGCCACCAGCAGGGACAGGGGTTTCACTGAAGCTTTCTTT
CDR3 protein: CATSRDRGFTEAFF

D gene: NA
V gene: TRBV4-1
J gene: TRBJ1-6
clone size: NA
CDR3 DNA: TGCGCCAGCAGCCAAGATATCAGACAGTTGGGTTCACCCCTCCACTTT
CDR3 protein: CASSQDIRQLGSPLHF

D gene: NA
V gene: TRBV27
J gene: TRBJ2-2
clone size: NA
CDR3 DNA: TGTGCCAGCAGACCTTCAGGGGAGTGGGGGGAGCTGTTTTTT
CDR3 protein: CASRPSGEWGELFF

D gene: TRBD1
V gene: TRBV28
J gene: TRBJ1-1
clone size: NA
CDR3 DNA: TGTGCCAGCAATATCTACAGGGGGCTGACTGAAGCTTTCTTT
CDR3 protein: CASNIYRGLTEAFF

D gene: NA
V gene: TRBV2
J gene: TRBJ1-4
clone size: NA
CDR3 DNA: TGTGCCAGCAGTGGGCAGGGCCGTGAAAAACTGTTTTTT
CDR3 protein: CASSGQGREKLFF

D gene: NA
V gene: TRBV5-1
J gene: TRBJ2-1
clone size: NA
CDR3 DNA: TGCGCCAGCAGCTTGTCGACTGTTGGTGAGCAGTTCTTC
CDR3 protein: CASSLSTVGEQFF

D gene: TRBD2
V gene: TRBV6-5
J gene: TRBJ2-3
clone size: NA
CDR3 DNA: TGTGCCAGCAGAACGCTAGCGGGGGGGCTCGATACGCAGTATTTT
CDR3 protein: CASRTLAGGLDTQYF

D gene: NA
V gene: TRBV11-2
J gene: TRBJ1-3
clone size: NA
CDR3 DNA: TGTGCCAGCAGCTTAGCGGGGTTATCTGGAAACACCATATATTTT
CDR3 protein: CASSLAGLSGNTIYF

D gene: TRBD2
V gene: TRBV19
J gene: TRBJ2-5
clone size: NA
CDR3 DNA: TGTGCCAGTAGTTTCTCCCGGACTAGCGAAGCGTTGGGAGAAGAGACCCAGTACTTC
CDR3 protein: CASSFSRTSEALGEETQYF

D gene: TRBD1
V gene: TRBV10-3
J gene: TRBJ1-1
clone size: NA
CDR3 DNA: TGTGCCATCAGTCCGGAAGGGGGCGGAAACACTGAAGCTTTCTTT
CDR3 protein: CAISPEGGGNTEAFF

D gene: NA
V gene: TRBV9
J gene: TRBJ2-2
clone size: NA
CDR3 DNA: TGTGCCAGCAATATACAGGGCAACACCGGGGAGCTGTTTTTT
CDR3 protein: CASNIQGNTGELFF

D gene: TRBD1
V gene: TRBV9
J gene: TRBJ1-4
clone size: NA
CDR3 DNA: TGTGCCAGCAGCGTAGAACAGGGGTTTGGAACTAATGAAAAACTGTTTTTT
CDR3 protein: CASSVEQGFGTNEKLFF

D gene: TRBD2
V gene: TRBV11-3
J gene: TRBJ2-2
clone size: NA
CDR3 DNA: TGTGCCAGCAGCCCCCCAAATTTAGCGGGAGACCTCCCCGGGGAGCTGTTTTTT
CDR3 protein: CASSPPNLAGDLPGELFF

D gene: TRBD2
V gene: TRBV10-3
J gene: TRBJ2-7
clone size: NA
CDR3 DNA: TGTGCCATCGGGGCTAGCGGGGGGTTACTCTACGAGCAGTACTTC
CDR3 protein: CAIGASGGLLYEQYF

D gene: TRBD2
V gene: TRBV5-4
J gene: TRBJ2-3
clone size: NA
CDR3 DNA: TGTGCCAGCAGCTTGGTGGGGGGAGGGCCGGGAGATACGCAGTATTTT
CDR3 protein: CASSLVGGGPGDTQYF

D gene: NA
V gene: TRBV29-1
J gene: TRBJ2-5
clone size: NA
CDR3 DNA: TGCAGCGCACAGGGTGGAGAGACCCAGTACTTC
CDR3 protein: CSAQGGETQYF

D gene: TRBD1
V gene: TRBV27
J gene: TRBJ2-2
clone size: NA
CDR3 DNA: TGTGCCAGCGGACAGGGGGCTGTCACCGGGGAGCTGTTTTTT
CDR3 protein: CASGQGAVTGELFF

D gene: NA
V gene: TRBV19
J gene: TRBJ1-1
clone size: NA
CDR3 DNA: TGTGCCAGCAGTACCCGGGTGGGACTCCCAGGGAACACTGAAGCTTTCTTT
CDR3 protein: CASSTRVGLPGNTEAFF

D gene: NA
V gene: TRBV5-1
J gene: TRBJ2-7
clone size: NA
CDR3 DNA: TGCGCCAGCAGCTCTCAGGGCGATGAGCAGTACTTC
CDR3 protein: CASSSQGDEQYF

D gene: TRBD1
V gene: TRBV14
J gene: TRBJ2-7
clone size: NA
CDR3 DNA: TGTGCCAGCAGCCAGTGGACAGGGGGCTTGGACGAGCAGTACTTC
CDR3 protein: CASSQWTGGLDEQYF

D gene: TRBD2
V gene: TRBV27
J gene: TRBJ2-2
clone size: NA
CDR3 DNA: TGTGCCAGCAGTGCCCTTTGGGGACTAGCGGTAACTCCGAACACCGGGGAGCTGTTTTTT
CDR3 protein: CASSALWGLAVTPNTGELFF

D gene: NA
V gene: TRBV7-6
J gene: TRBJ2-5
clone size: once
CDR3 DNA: TGTGCCAGCGTTACAGGGTTGGAGACCCAGTACTTC
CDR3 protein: CASVTGLETQYF

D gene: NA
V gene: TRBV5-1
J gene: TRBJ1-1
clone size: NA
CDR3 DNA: TGCGCCAGCAGCTTGGAACCCAGAGCGGGGCCCGTTGAAGCTTTCTTT
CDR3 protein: CASSLEPRAGPVEAFF

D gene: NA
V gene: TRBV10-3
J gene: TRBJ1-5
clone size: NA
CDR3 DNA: TGTGCCATCAGTGAGTCGGTACAGATCAATCAGCCCCAGCATTTT
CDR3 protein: CAISESVQINQPQHF